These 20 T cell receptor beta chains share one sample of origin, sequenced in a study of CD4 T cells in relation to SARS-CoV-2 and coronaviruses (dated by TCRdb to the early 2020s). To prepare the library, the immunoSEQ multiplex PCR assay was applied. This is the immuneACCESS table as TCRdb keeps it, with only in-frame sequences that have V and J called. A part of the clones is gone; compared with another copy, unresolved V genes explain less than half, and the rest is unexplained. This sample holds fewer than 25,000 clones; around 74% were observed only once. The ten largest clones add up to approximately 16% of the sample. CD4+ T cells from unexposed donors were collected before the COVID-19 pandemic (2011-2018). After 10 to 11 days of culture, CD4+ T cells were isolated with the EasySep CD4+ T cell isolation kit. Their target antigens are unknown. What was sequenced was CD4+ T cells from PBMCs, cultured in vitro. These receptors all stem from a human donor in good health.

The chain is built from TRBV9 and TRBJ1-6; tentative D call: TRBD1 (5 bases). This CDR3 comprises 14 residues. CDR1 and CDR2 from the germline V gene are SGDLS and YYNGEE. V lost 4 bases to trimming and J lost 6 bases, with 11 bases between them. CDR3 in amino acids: CASSLQVFNSPLHF. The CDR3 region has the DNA TGTGCCAGCAGCTTACAGGTTTTTAATTCACCCCTCCACTTT. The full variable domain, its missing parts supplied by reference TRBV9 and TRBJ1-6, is DSGVTQTPKHLITATGQRVTLRCSPRSGDLSVYWYQQSLDQGLQFLIQYYNGEERAKGNILERFSAQQFPDLHSELNLSSLELGDSALYFCASSLQVFNSPLHFGNGTRLTVT.

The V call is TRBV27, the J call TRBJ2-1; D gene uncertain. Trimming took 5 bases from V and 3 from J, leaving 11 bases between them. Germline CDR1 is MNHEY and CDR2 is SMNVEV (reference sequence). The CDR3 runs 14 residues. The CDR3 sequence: CASSPRGSYNEQFF. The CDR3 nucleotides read TGTGCCAGCAGTCCCCGTGGTAGCTACAATGAGCAGTTCTTC.

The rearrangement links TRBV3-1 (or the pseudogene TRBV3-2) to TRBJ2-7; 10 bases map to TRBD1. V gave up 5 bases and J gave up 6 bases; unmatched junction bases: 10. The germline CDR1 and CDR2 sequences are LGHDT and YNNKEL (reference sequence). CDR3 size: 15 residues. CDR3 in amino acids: CASSASDRGPGEQYF. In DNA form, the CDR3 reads TGTGCCAGCAGCGCGTCTGACAGGGGGCCCGGCGAGCAGTACTTC.

CDR3 nucleotide sequence: TGTGCCACCAGTTCCTCGGGCGGAGCACCCTACGAGCAGTACTTC. This translates into CATSSSGGAPYEQYF. The genes are TRBV24-1 and TRBJ2-7; D is ambiguous. The germline V gene encodes CDR1 KGHDR and CDR2 SFDVKD. The V end was cut by 6 bases, the J end by 2 bases, with 16 bases between. This CDR3 has 15 amino acids.

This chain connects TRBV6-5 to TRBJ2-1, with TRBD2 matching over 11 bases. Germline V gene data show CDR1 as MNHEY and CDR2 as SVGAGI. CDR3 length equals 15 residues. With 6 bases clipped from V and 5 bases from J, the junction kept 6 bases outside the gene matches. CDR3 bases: TGTGCCAGCAGAACGACTAGCGGGAACCACAATGAGCAGTTCTTC. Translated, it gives CASRTTSGNHNEQFF.

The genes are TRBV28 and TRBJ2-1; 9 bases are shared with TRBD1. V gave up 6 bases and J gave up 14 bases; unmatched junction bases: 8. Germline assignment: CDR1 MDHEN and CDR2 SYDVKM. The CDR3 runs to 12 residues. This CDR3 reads CASSLTGGEEFF. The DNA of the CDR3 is TGTGCCAGCAGCTTAACAGGGGGCGAGGAGTTCTTC. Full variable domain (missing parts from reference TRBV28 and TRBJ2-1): DVKVTQSSRYLVKRTGEKVFLECVQDMDHENMFWYRQDPGLGLRLIYFSYDVKMKEKGDIPEGYSVSREKKERFSLILESASTNQTSMYLCASSLTGGEEFFGPGTRLTVL.

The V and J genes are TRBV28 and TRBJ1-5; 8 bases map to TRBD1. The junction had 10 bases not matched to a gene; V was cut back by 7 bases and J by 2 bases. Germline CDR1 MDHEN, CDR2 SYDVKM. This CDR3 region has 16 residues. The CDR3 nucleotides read TGTGCCAGCACCCGCCTTGACAGGGGAGGCAATCAGCCCCAGCATTTT. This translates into CASTRLDRGGNQPQHF. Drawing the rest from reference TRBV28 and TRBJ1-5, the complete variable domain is DVKVTQSSRYLVKRTGEKVFLECVQDMDHENMFWYRQDPGLGLRLIYFSYDVKMKEKGDIPEGYSVSREKKERFSLILESASTNQTSMYLCASTRLDRGGNQPQHFGDGTRLSIL.

The CDR3 nucleotides are TGTGCCAGCAGCGACGACAGACTATTGAAAGCTTTCTTT. Translated: CASSDDRLLKAFF. The chain carries TRBV5-6 and TRBJ1-1, with D perhaps TRBD1 (5 bases). Trimming took off 4 bases at V and 9 bases at J, with 16 bases between the two ends. Germline CDR1 reads SGHDT; CDR2 reads YYEEEE. The CDR3 extends over 13 amino acids.

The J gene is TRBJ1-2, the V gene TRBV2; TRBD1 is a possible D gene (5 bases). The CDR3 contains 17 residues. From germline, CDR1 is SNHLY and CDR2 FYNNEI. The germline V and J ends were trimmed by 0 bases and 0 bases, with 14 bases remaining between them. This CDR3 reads CASSEALRDGANYGYTF. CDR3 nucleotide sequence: TGTGCCAGCAGTGAAGCGCTTCGGGACGGTGCTAACTATGGCTACACCTTC.

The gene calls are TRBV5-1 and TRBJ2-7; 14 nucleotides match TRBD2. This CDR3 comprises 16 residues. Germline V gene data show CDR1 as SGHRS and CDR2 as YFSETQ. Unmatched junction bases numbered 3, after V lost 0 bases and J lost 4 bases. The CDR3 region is CASSLEGTSGSYEQYF. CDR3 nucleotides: TGCGCCAGCAGCTTGGAGGGGACTAGCGGGAGTTACGAGCAGTACTTC.

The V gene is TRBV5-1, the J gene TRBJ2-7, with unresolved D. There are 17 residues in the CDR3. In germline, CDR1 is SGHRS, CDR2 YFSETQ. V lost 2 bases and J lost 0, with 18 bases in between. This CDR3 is CASSFLIQSRNSYEQYF. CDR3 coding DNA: TGCGCCAGCAGCTTCTTAATTCAGAGTAGGAACTCCTACGAGCAGTACTTC.

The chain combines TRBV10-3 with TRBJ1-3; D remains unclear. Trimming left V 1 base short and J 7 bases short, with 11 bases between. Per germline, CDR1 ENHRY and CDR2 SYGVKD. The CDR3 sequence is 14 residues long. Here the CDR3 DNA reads TGTGCCATCAGTGAGTTGGGAGATCGGAACACCATATATTTT. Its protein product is CAISELGDRNTIYF.

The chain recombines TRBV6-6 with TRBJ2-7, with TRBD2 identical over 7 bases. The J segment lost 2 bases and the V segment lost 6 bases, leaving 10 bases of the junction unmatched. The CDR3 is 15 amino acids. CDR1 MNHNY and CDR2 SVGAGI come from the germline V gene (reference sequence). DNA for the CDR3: TGTGCCAGCAGATTAGAAGCGGGAAAGACCTACGAGCAGTACTTC. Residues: CASRLEAGKTYEQYF.

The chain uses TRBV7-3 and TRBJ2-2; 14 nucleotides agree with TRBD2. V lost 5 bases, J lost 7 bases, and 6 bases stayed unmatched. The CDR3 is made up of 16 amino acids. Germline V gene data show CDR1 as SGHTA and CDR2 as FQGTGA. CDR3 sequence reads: CASSLGTSGRGGELFF. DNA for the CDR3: TGTGCCAGCAGCCTAGGGACTAGCGGGAGAGGCGGGGAGCTGTTTTTT.

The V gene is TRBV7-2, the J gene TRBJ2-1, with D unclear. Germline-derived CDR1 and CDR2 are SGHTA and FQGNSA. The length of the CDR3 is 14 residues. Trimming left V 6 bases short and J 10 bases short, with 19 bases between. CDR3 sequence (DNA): TGTGCCAGCAGTCAAACTTCCCAATCCGTCGAGCAGTTCTTC. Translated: CASSQTSQSVEQFF.

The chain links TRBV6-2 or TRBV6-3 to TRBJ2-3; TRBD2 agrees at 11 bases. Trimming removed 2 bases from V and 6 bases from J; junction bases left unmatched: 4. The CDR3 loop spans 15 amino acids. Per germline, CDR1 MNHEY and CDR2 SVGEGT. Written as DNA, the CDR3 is TGTGCCAGCAGTTACGGGCTAGCGGGAGGTGATACGCAGTATTTT. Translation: CASSYGLAGGDTQYF.

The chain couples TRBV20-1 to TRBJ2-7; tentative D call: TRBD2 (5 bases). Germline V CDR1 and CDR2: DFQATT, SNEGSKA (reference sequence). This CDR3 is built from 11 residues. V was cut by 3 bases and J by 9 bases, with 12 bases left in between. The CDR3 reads CSARGGGSQYF. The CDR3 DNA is TGCAGTGCTAGGGGCGGAGGATCGCAGTACTTC.

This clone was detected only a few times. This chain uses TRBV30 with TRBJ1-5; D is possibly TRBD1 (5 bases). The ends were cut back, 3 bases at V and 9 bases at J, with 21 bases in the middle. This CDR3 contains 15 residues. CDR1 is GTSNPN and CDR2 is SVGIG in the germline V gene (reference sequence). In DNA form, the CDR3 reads TGTGCCTGGAGAGAACGGGACCGCCCTTCTTGGCCCCAGCATTTT. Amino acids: CAWRERDRPSWPQHF.

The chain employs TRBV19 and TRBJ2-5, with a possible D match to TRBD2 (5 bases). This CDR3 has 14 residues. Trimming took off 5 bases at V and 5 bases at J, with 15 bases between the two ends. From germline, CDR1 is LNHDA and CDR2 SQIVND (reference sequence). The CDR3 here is CASSPNGIGETQYF. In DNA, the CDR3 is TGTGCCAGTAGTCCCAACGGGATAGGGGAGACCCAGTACTTC.

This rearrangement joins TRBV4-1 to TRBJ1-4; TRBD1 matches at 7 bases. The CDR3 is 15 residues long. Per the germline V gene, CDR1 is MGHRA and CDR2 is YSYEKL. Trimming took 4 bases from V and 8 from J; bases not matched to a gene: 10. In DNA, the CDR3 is TGCGCCAGCAGCCCGGGAAACAGGGGAAACGAAAAACTGTTTTTT. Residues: CASSPGNRGNEKLFF.